The 5 T cell receptor beta chains below were found in one sample sequenced in a study of blood T cell repertoires in COVID-19 (dated by TCRdb to about 2020). Receptor libraries were prepared by the immunoSEQ multiplex PCR assay. What TCRdb holds here is the immuneACCESS table cut down to in-frame rearrangements. Part of the clones is not present; checked against another copy, under half of the missing clones reflect an unresolved V gene, and the others are unexplained. The sample contains 210,000 or so clones, approximately 90% of them found a single time. The ten biggest clones cover less than 3.5% of the sample. Sequenced sample: peripheral blood. These receptors were taken from a man aged 25-45 years with COVID-19, enrolled during active disease.

The V and J genes are TRBV6-6 and TRBJ1-5; unclear D gene. Germline-derived CDR1 and CDR2 are MNHNY and SVGAGI (reference sequence). This CDR3 is built from 16 residues. The V and J ends lost 7 bases and 1 base respectively, with 17 bases between them. The CDR3 DNA follows: TGTGCCAGCACCACCGGTCCATTCGTAAGCAATCAGCCCCAGCATTTT. Its translation: CASTTGPFVSNQPQHF.

V is TRBV27 and J is TRBJ1-1, with 12 bases that match TRBD1. This CDR3 is built from 15 residues. Germline CDR1 and CDR2: MNHEY and SMNVEV (reference sequence). V dropped 6 bases and J dropped 10; count of bases not matched to a gene: 12. CDR3 protein: CASSFLRDRGRGAFF. The DNA of the CDR3 is TGTGCCAGCAGCTTCCTCCGGGACAGGGGGCGAGGAGCTTTCTTT.

This chain joins TRBV5-4 and TRBJ2-2; 8 nucleotides line up with TRBD1. CDR3 length: 13 amino acids. V was clipped by 7 bases and J by 4 bases; unmatched bases: 3. CDR1 is SGHNT and CDR2 is YYREEE in the germline V gene (reference sequence). This chain's CDR3 is CASGQGPTGELFF. The CDR3 DNA sequence: TGTGCCAGCGGACAGGGTCCCACCGGGGAGCTGTTTTTT. Full variable domain (rest looked up from reference TRBV5-4 and TRBJ2-2): ETGVTQSPTHLIKTRGQQVTLRCSSQSGHNTVSWYQQALGQGPQFIFQYYREEENGRGNFPPRFSGLQFPNYSSELNVNALELDDSALYLCASGQGPTGELFFGEGSRLTVL.

J is TRBJ2-2 and V is TRBV29-1, with D unclear. V lost 7 bases and J lost 5, with 17 bases in between. The CDR3 is 14 amino acids. CDR1 and CDR2 from the germline V gene are SQVTM and ANQGSEA. The DNA of the CDR3 is TGCAGCGCCTGTCATACTATGTGGACCGGGGAGCTGTTTTTT. Its protein product is CSACHTMWTGELFF.

The gene calls are TRBV6-5 and TRBJ1-2; D might be TRBD1 (5 bases). Trimming took off 4 bases at V and 5 bases at J, with 11 bases between the two ends. Germline V gene sequence: CDR1 MNHEY, CDR2 SVGAGI. The CDR3 sequence is 13 residues long. This chain's CDR3 is CASSLTAFYGYTF. The CDR3 DNA follows: TGTGCCAGCAGTTTGACAGCTTTTTATGGCTACACCTTC.